These 20 T cell receptor beta chains came from one sample sequenced in a study of blood T cell repertoires in COVID-19. Assay used: immunoSEQ multiplex PCR; TCRdb lists only in-frame clones, some missing. Of fewer than 200,000 clones listed, over 80% are singletons. The sample comprised PBMCs or T cells enriched from blood (not recorded which). The source is a woman younger than 45 who had been exposed to COVID-19.

J is TRBJ1-6 and V is TRBV19; 9 bases map to TRBD1. Germline V lookup: CDR1 LNHDA, CDR2 SQIVND (reference sequence). This CDR3 spans 21 amino acids. V shed 2 bases, J shed 6 bases, and the junction held 20 bases outside the gene matches. CDR3 protein: CASSITKPGQGRGMSNSPLHF. The CDR3 bases are TGTGCCAGTAGTATAACTAAACCGGGACAGGGAAGAGGGATGAGTAATTCACCCCTCCACTTT.

The J gene is TRBJ1-6, the V gene TRBV19; TRBD1 might be the D (5 bases). The V end was cut by 3 bases, the J end by 13 bases, with 16 bases between. The CDR3 is made up of 14 amino acids. Germline-derived CDR1 and CDR2 are LNHDA and SQIVND (reference sequence). CDR3 in amino acids: CASSIQDQGTPLHF. The CDR3 DNA reads TGTGCCAGTAGTATTCAGGACCAGGGCACCCCCCTCCACTTT.

The V and J genes are TRBV18 and TRBJ1-1, with D perhaps matching TRBD1 (5 bases). Germline loops: CDR1 KGHSH, CDR2 LQKENI. The CDR3 loop spans 14 amino acids. Trimming shortened V by 0 bases and J by 5 bases, and 10 bases separated the two germline ends. The CDR3 sequence: CASSPPAGGTEAFF. CDR3 sequence (DNA): TGTGCCAGCTCACCACCTGCGGGGGGAACTGAAGCTTTCTTT.

The chain couples TRBV30 to TRBJ2-1, with TRBD1 matching over 12 bases. Trimming removed 3 bases from V and 7 bases from J; junction bases left unmatched: 4. Germline V gene lookup returns CDR1 GTSNPN and CDR2 SVGIG (reference sequence). This CDR3 has 14 amino acids. The DNA for the CDR3 is TGTGCCTGGAGGGGACAGGGGGCTGGAAATGAGCAGTTCTTC. It yields the protein CAWRGQGAGNEQFF.

V is TRBV7-9 and J is TRBJ1-5; D call uncertain. The V gene's germline CDR1 is SEHNR and CDR2 FQNEAQ (reference sequence). This CDR3 is built from 13 residues. The V gene lost 1 base and the J gene lost 5 bases, with 6 bases spanning the gap. The CDR3 sequence: CASSLGLDQPQHF. Here the CDR3 DNA reads TGTGCCAGCAGCTTAGGGCTGGATCAGCCCCAGCATTTT.

The gene calls are TRBV4-2 and TRBJ2-3; 9 bases fit TRBD2. The length of the CDR3 is 18 residues. The V gene end was trimmed by 4 bases and the J gene end by 1 base; junction bases not matched to a gene: 12. Germline V gene lookup returns CDR1 LGHNA and CDR2 YNFKEQ. The CDR3 sequence is CASSPDPLLAGRTDTQYF. The CDR3 DNA follows: TGTGCCAGCAGCCCAGATCCCCTACTAGCGGGCCGCACAGATACGCAGTATTTT.

The CDR3 DNA is TGTGCCAGCTCACCATCAACTCAAGCGAACACTGAAGCTTTCTTT. This sequence encodes CASSPSTQANTEAFF. This chain uses TRBV18 with TRBJ1-1; no reliable D call. The CDR3 has 15 amino acids. V lost 2 bases and J lost 1, with 11 bases in between. Germline V gives CDR1 KGHSH, CDR2 LQKENI.

The J gene is TRBJ2-7, the V gene TRBV5-8; 13 bases are a match to TRBD2. The CDR3 is made up of 17 amino acids. V shed 2 bases and J 5 bases; nucleotides not matched to a gene: 10. Germline CDR1 SGHTS, CDR2 YDEGEE. CDR3 DNA sequence: TGTGCCAGCAGCTTACTATTAGGGACTAGCGGGGTTGACGAGCAGTACTTC. This codes for CASSLLLGTSGVDEQYF.

This chain connects TRBV4-1 to TRBJ1-4; D may be TRBD1 (5 bases). Trimming pared 4 bases from V and 0 bases from J, leaving 18 bases between. The CDR3 totals 18 residues. Germline values: CDR1 MGHRA, CDR2 YSYEKL. CDR3 coding DNA: TGCGCCAGCAGCCCTTGGGCCGGTGGGGCTGCAACTAATGAAAAACTGTTTTTT. Protein: CASSPWAGGAATNEKLFF.

The chain is built from TRBV3-1 (or the pseudogene TRBV3-2) and TRBJ1-1, with D possibly matching TRBD1 (5 bases). V lost 0 bases to trimming and J lost 1 base, with 21 bases between them. The V gene's germline CDR1 is LGHDT and CDR2 YNNKEL (reference sequence). The CDR3 has 19 residues. DNA for the CDR3: TGTGCCAGCAGCCAAGATTCAATCCCCAATAACAGGAAGAACACTGAAGCTTTCTTT. This sequence encodes CASSQDSIPNNRKNTEAFF.

The chain employs TRBV5-8 and TRBJ2-1; tentative D call: TRBD2 (6 bases). Trimming removed 0 bases at V and 9 bases at J, with 19 bases between. The V gene's germline CDR1 is SGHTS and CDR2 YDEGEE. There are 16 residues in the CDR3. The DNA of the CDR3 is TGTGCCAGCAGCTTGGCCGTGCGGGGCCAAGTGGGTGAGCAGTTCTTC. It specifies CASSLAVRGQVGEQFF.

The chain is built from TRBV18 and TRBJ2-1; 7 bases are a match to TRBD1. There are 15 residues in the CDR3. V gave up 2 bases and J gave up 9 bases; unmatched junction bases: 10. Per germline, CDR1 KGHSH and CDR2 LQKENI. The CDR3 is CASSPCSDRACEQFF. CDR3 nucleotides: TGTGCCAGCTCACCATGCTCAGACAGGGCCTGTGAGCAGTTCTTC.

The chain links TRBV5-4 to TRBJ2-5, with TRBD2 matching over 12 bases. This CDR3 has 17 amino acids. The V gene's germline CDR1 is SGHNT and CDR2 YYREEE (reference sequence). V shed 0 bases and J 6 bases; nucleotides not matched to a gene: 9. The CDR3 coding sequence is TGTGCCAGCAGCTTGGCGACTAGCGGGGGCCAGGGCCAGACCCAGTACTTC. Residues: CASSLATSGGQGQTQYF.

This clone was found once. The chain employs TRBV6-5 and TRBJ1-4; 7 positions agree with TRBD1. The CDR3 sequence is 15 residues long. V was pared by 0 bases and J by 8 bases, with 6 bases of the junction left unmatched. Germline CDR1 MNHEY, CDR2 SVGAGI. CDR3 amino acids: CASSYSGGIREKLFF. CDR3 bases: TGTGCCAGCAGTTACTCAGGGGGCATAAGAGAAAAACTGTTTTTT.

This clone was counted once. This chain connects TRBV2 to TRBJ1-5; D gene uncertain. CDR3 length: 16 amino acids. V gave up 6 bases and J gave up 5 bases, with 20 bases separating them. CDR1 and CDR2 from the germline V gene are SNHLY and FYNNEI. The CDR3 DNA is TGTGCCAGCAGCGAGGGAGGAGGTAGGGCCGATCAGCCCCAGCATTTT. Its translation is CASSEGGGRADQPQHF.

The chain employs TRBV4-3 and TRBJ2-7; 10 nucleotides line up with TRBD1. V lost 6 bases, J lost 1 base, and 12 bases stayed unmatched. CDR1 and CDR2 (germline): LGHNA, YSLEER. The CDR3 totals 17 residues. The CDR3 loop reads CASSQYGTGQGSYEQYF. The CDR3 region has the DNA TGCGCCAGCAGTCAATACGGAACGGGACAGGGGTCCTACGAGCAGTACTTC.

The CDR3 nucleotides read TGTGCCAGCAGTAACGGACAGGGGGGGGAAAAACTGTTTTTT. Its translation: CASSNGQGGEKLFF. The chain carries TRBV3-1 (or the pseudogene TRBV3-2) and TRBJ1-4; 10 positions agree with TRBD1. CDR1 and CDR2 (germline): LGHDT, YNNKEL (reference sequence). The CDR3 spans 14 residues. V was pared by 6 bases and J by 8 bases, with 6 bases of the junction left unmatched.

V and J are TRBV2 and TRBJ1-2; a possible D gene is TRBD1 (5 bases). The germline CDR1 and CDR2 sequences are SNHLY and FYNNEI. CDR3 length: 15 amino acids. V gave up 4 bases and J gave up 8 bases, with 20 bases separating them. The chain's CDR3 is CASSAVNDAGRGYTF. CDR3 nucleotide sequence: TGTGCCAGCAGTGCGGTCAACGACGCGGGACGCGGCTACACCTTC.

This rearrangement joins TRBV9 to TRBJ1-1, with 8 bases that match TRBD1. V was pared by 2 bases and J by 0 bases, with 3 bases of the junction left unmatched. This CDR3 is 15 amino acids long. Germline values: CDR1 SGDLS, CDR2 YYNGEE. In DNA form, the CDR3 reads TGTGCCAGCAGCGTTGGACAGGGCCTGAACACTGAAGCTTTCTTT. It yields the protein CASSVGQGLNTEAFF.

This rearrangement joins TRBV2 to TRBJ1-2, with a tentative D call TRBD1 (6 bases). V gave up 6 bases and J gave up 1 base, with 15 bases separating them. Germline-derived CDR1 and CDR2 are SNHLY and FYNNEI. The CDR3 spans 15 residues. In DNA form, the CDR3 reads TGTGCCAGCAGCACCCGACAGGCGAATAACTATGGCTACACCTTC. This codes for CASSTRQANNYGYTF.